This is a list of T cell receptor beta chains from one sample in a study of blood T cell repertoires in COVID-19. Assay used: immunoSEQ multiplex PCR; TCRdb lists only in-frame clones, some missing. The top ten hold about 32% of the sample, which has 6,000 to 8,000 clones, less than 85% seen once. Sequencing input: peripheral blood. The receptors here all came from a human donor in a cohort sampled during active COVID-19. CDR3s include the opening cysteine and the closing phenylalanine or tryptophan. The D gene is left open where the match is weak. Size is omitted from some rows. Given values are once, few, many or a class for expanded clones.

clone_size	d_call	v_call	cdr3_length	j_call	cdr3_aa	cdr3_nt
NA	TRBD1	TRBV7-2	15	TRBJ2-5	CASSPRTGVLETQYF	TGTGCCAGCAGCCCTCGGACAGGGGTCTTGGAGACCCAGTACTTC
NA	TRBD2	TRBV7-9	17	TRBJ2-2	CASREGLAELNTGELFF	TGTGCCAGCAGGGAGGGACTAGCGGAGTTGAACACCGGGGAGCTGTTTTTT
once	TRBD2	TRBV11-1	15	TRBJ2-3	CASSVSGDRTDTQYF	TGTGCCAGCAGCGTTAGCGGGGACCGCACAGATACGCAGTATTTT
NA	TRBD1	TRBV7-8	17	TRBJ2-3	CASSLARSRGPADTQYF	TGTGCCAGCAGCTTAGCGCGGTCCAGGGGGCCGGCAGATACGCAGTATTTT
NA	TRBD2	TRBV11-2	16	TRBJ2-4	CASSLELARAKNIQYF	TGTGCCAGCAGCTTGGAACTAGCGCGAGCCAAAAACATTCAGTACTTC
NA	NA	TRBV5-6	12	TRBJ1-1	CASSLRGTEAFF	TGTGCCAGCAGCTTGAGGGGGACTGAAGCTTTCTTT
NA	NA	TRBV23-1	13	TRBJ2-5	CASSQRGWETQYF	TGCGCCAGCAGTCAAAGGGGCTGGGAGACCCAGTACTTC
NA	NA	TRBV5-1	15	TRBJ2-5	CASSLATGGGETQYF	TGCGCCAGCAGCTTGGCTACAGGGGGAGGGGAGACCCAGTACTTC
medium-sized	TRBD1	TRBV2	17	TRBJ1-1	CASSDRTGGIVNTEAFF	TGTGCCAGCAGTGACAGGACAGGGGGTATTGTTAACACTGAAGCTTTCTTT
NA	TRBD1	TRBV5-1	14	TRBJ2-7	CASSSGQGSGEQYF	TGCGCCAGCAGCTCAGGACAGGGTAGTGGCGAGCAGTACTTC
NA	TRBD1	TRBV10-2	16	TRBJ2-1	CASSDPGGQGYNEQFF	TGCGCCAGCAGTGACCCGGGGGGACAGGGCTACAATGAGCAGTTCTTC
NA	TRBD2	TRBV10-2	13	TRBJ2-5	CASKRGAQETQYF	TGCGCCAGCAAGCGGGGGGCCCAAGAGACCCAGTACTTC
once	NA	TRBV2	14	TRBJ1-6	CASSLQGAGSPLHF	TGTGCCAGCAGTTTACAGGGAGCGGGGTCACCCCTCCACTTT
NA	TRBD2	TRBV10-1	16	TRBJ2-5	CASSGGLAGSQETQYF	TGCGCCAGCAGTGGGGGACTAGCGGGGTCACAAGAGACCCAGTACTTC
NA	TRBD2	TRBV19	17	TRBJ2-1	CASSIVFRAGAPNEQFF	TGTGCCAGTAGTATAGTTTTCCGGGCGGGAGCACCGAATGAGCAGTTCTTC
NA	NA	TRBV6-4	14	TRBJ2-3	CASSRDTGTDTQYF	TGTGCCAGCAGTAGGGACACCGGCACAGATACGCAGTATTTT
NA	NA	TRBV10-3	14	TRBJ2-5	CAISSRQEDQAQYF	TGTGCCATCAGTTCACGCCAGGAGGATCAGGCCCAGTACTTC
few	TRBD1	TRBV11-2	17	TRBJ2-7	CASSLDRGQGTPYEQYF	TGTGCCAGCAGCTTAGATCGGGGACAGGGGACTCCCTACGAGCAGTACTTC
NA	TRBD2	TRBV24-1	16	TRBJ2-1	CATSDSGRAGYNEQFF	TGTGCCACCAGTGATAGCGGGAGGGCCGGGTACAATGAGCAGTTCTTC
NA	NA	TRBV14	11	TRBJ2-5	CASSQDRTQYF	TGTGCCAGCAGCCAAGATCGGACCCAGTACTTC
NA	TRBD1	TRBV24-1	14	TRBJ2-7	CATSDPGTGGEQYF	TGTGCCACCAGTGACCCCGGGACAGGGGGGGAGCAGTACTTC
NA	TRBD2	TRBV5-1	16	TRBJ2-5	CASSPAGGGYQETQYF	TGCGCCAGCAGCCCGGCCGGCGGGGGTTATCAAGAGACCCAGTACTTC
medium-sized	NA	TRBV6-4	12	TRBJ2-7	CASRGAGSEQYF	TGTGCCAGCAGGGGGGCAGGGAGCGAGCAGTACTTC
NA	TRBD1	TRBV7-2	14	TRBJ1-2	CASSSQGALYGYTF	TGTGCCAGCAGCTCGCAGGGGGCACTCTATGGCTACACCTTC
NA	NA	TRBV5-5	16	TRBJ2-1	CASSSSGYESYNEQFF	TGTGCCAGCAGCTCCTCCGGGTATGAATCCTACAATGAGCAGTTCTTC
NA	TRBD1	TRBV19	12	TRBJ1-2	CASRTTGLGYTF	TGTGCCAGTAGAACGACAGGGCTGGGCTACACCTTC
NA	TRBD1	TRBV6-5	14	TRBJ1-5	CASSRTGRGQPQHF	TGTGCCAGCAGTCGGACAGGGAGGGGACAGCCCCAGCATTTT
NA	TRBD2	TRBV28	14	TRBJ2-2	CASVRAGDTGELFF	TGTGCCAGCGTTCGGGCGGGAGACACCGGGGAGCTGTTTTTT
few	NA	TRBV4-3	15	TRBJ2-2	CASSPRQDITGELFF	TGCGCCAGCAGCCCCCGACAAGACATCACCGGGGAGCTGTTTTTT
NA	NA	TRBV10-1	13	TRBJ2-7	CASRFGGVHEQYF	TGCGCCAGCAGATTCGGGGGAGTCCACGAGCAGTACTTC
NA	TRBD2	TRBV2	15	TRBJ2-1	CASSTTRGGYNEQFF	TGTGCCAGCAGTACTACGCGGGGGGGCTACAATGAGCAGTTCTTC
NA	NA	TRBV6-5	14	TRBJ1-6	CASSYVRVNSPLHF	TGTGCCAGCAGTTACGTCAGGGTTAATTCACCCCTCCACTTT
NA	NA	TRBV6-2/TRBV6-3	11	TRBJ1-5	CASSDSQPQHF	TGTGCCAGCAGTGATAGTCAGCCCCAGCATTTT
NA	NA	TRBV6-2/TRBV6-3	15	TRBJ1-5	CASSYTGSGNQPQHF	TGTGCCAGCAGTTACACAGGCAGCGGCAATCAGCCCCAGCATTTT
NA	NA	TRBV6-6	14	TRBJ1-1	CASSYPEGNTEAFF	TGTGCCAGCAGTTACCCGGAGGGGAACACTGAAGCTTTCTTT
NA	NA	TRBV5-1	16	TRBJ1-1	CASSFKPVDRNTEAFF	TGCGCCAGCAGCTTCAAACCCGTCGACAGGAACACTGAAGCTTTCTTT
NA	NA	TRBV10-3	15	TRBJ2-6	CAISVGASGANVLTF	TGTGCCATCAGTGTTGGAGCCTCTGGGGCCAACGTCCTGACTTTC
few	NA	TRBV2	14	TRBJ1-5	CASSDWGNRQPQHF	TGTGCCAGCAGTGATTGGGGCAACCGTCAGCCCCAGCATTTT
NA	NA	TRBV20-1	11	TRBJ2-1	CSAISLNEQFF	TGCAGTGCTATTAGTTTGAATGAGCAGTTCTTC
once	TRBD2	TRBV6-2/TRBV6-3	15	TRBJ2-1	CASSLAGEAYNEQFF	TGTGCCAGCAGCCTAGCGGGGGAAGCCTACAATGAGCAGTTCTTC
NA	NA	TRBV18	15	TRBJ1-1	CASSPRPPGDTEAFF	TGTGCCAGCTCACCGCGACCGCCGGGTGACACTGAAGCTTTCTTT
NA	NA	TRBV5-1	16	TRBJ1-6	CASSFWDSSYNSPLHF	TGCGCCAGCAGCTTTTGGGACTCCTCCTATAATTCACCCCTCCACTTT